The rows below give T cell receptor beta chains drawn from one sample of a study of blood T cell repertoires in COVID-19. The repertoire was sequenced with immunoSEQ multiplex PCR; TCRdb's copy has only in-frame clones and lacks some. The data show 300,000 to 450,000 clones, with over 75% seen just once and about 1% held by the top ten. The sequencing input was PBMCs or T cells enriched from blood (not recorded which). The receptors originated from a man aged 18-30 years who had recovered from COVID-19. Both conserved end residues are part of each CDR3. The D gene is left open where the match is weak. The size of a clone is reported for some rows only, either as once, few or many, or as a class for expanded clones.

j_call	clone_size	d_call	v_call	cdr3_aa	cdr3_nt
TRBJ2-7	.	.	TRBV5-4	CASSPPGTYEQYF	TGTGCCAGCAGCCCACCAGGGACCTACGAGCAGTACTTC
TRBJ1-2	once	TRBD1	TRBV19	CASSTPTGNGYTF	TGTGCCAGTAGTACCCCGACAGGGAATGGCTACACCTTC
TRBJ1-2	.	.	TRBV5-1	CASSPVEVWYGYTF	TGCGCCAGCAGCCCCGTAGAGGTCTGGTATGGCTACACCTTC
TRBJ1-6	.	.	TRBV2	CATGPGSYNSPLHF	TGTGCCACTGGCCCGGGCTCCTATAATTCACCCCTCCACTTT
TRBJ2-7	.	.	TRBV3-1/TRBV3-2	CASSPRDGYYEQYF	TGTGCCAGCAGCCCGCGGGACGGTTACTACGAGCAGTACTTC
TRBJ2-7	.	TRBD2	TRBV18	CASSLQLAGVVIGEQYF	TGTGCCAGCTCACTTCAACTAGCGGGAGTGGTAATAGGCGAGCAGTACTTC
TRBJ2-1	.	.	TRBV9	CASSADIRGSHYNEQFF	TGTGCCAGCAGCGCCGATATACGGGGGTCCCACTACAATGAGCAGTTCTTC
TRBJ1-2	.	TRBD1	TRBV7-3	CASSLTGGDNYGYTF	TGTGCCAGCAGCTTAACAGGGGGCGACAACTATGGCTACACCTTC
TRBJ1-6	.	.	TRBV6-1	CASSEVGGERSPLHF	TGTGCCAGCAGTGAAGTGGGCGGGGAACGTTCACCCCTCCACTTT
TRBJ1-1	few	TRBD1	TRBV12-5	CASAPWTGSTEAFF	TGTGCTAGTGCCCCGTGGACAGGGAGCACTGAAGCTTTCTTT
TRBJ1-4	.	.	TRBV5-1	CASSLAGRQGEKLFF	TGCGCCAGCAGCTTGGCCGGGAGGCAGGGGGAAAAACTGTTTTTT
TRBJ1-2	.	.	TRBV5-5	CASSNLTVNYGYTF	TGTGCCAGCAGCAATTTGACAGTTAACTATGGCTACACCTTC
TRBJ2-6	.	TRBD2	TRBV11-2	CASSLESRGVGAGANVLTF	TGTGCCAGCAGCTTAGAGTCCCGGGGGGTCGGTGCAGGGGCCAACGTCCTGACTTTC
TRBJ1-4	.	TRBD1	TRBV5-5	CASSPSGTDNEKLFF	TGTGCCAGCAGCCCGTCCGGGACAGATAATGAAAAACTGTTTTTT
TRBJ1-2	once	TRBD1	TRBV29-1	CSVDRDRGSLSATF	TGCAGCGTCGACCGGGACAGGGGGTCTTTAAGCGCCACCTTC
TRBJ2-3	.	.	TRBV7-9	CASSPRTNPSTDTQYF	TGTGCCAGCAGCCCCCGGACTAATCCTAGCACAGATACGCAGTATTTT
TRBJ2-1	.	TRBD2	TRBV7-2	CASSLGPPRGGEQFF	TGTGCCAGCAGCTTAGGGCCCCCGCGGGGGGGTGAGCAGTTCTTC
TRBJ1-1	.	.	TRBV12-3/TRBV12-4	CASGRQLNTEAFF	TGTGCCAGCGGCCGACAGCTGAACACTGAAGCTTTCTTT
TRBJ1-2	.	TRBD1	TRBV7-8	CASSLGQTNYGYTF	TGTGCCAGCAGCTTGGGACAGACGAACTATGGCTACACCTTC
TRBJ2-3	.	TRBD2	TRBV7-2	CASSLAVSGRILTSTDTQYF	TGTGCCAGCAGCTTAGCGGTTAGCGGGAGGATACTCACAAGCACAGATACGCAGTATTTT
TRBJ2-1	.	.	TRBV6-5	CASAEGSYNEQFF	TGTGCCAGTGCGGAGGGGTCCTACAATGAGCAGTTCTTC